This passage covers 21 T cell receptor beta chains from one sample sequenced in a study of blood T cells in healthy people across ages. It was with a sample-barcoded 5' primer and a J-beta primer mix that a second PCR of roughly 7 to 11 cycles was run. TCRdb recomputed calls from the 5' RACE reads with MiXCR, one row per CDR3 protein. The sample lists about 1,500,000 distinct CDR3 sequences; under 30% were seen once. The sequenced sample consisted of blood. The receptors were gathered from a woman in her twenties or thirties in good health.

CDR3 sequence (DNA): TGTGCCAGCAGCTTACAGGGGGGCTGGTACGAGCAGTACTTC. Translating it yields CASSLQGGWYEQYF. V is TRBV7-9 and J is TRBJ2-7; maybe TRBD1 (7 bases). CDR1 SEHNR and CDR2 FQNEAQ come from the germline V gene (reference sequence). CDR3 size: 14 residues. Trimming cost V 2 bases and J 4 bases, with 12 bases left between them.

This clonotype was found many times. This chain connects TRBV11-2 to TRBJ2-1, with no clear D. The DNA end lines up better with TRBJ2-7; the J call may be wrong. The CDR3 runs to 13 residues. Germline CDR1 SGHAT, CDR2 FQNNGV. The CDR3 sequence: CASSLVAYNEQYF. For the CDR3, the DNA is TGTGCCAGCAGCTTAGTGGCTTACAACGAGCAGTACTTC.

The CDR3 bases are TGTGCTAGTGGTTTAGGCGGGGGTGGTTACGAGCAGTACTTC. Translation: CASGLGGGGYEQYF. V gene TRBV12-5 combines with J gene TRBJ2-7, with 7 bases matching TRBD2. V lost 3 bases and J lost 4; bases outside the gene matches: 6. The germline V gene encodes CDR1 LGHNT and CDR2 FRNRAP. The CDR3 spans 14 residues.

This clonotype turned up a few times. This chain uses TRBV15 with TRBJ2-7; D is unclear. The CDR3 spans 16 residues. Per germline, CDR1 LNHNV and CDR2 YYDKDF (reference sequence). V was clipped by 1 base and J by 7 bases, with 20 bases between them. CDR3 amino acids: CATSRVSPAGRNEQYF. CDR3 DNA: TGTGCCACCAGCAGAGTTAGCCCTGCCGGCCGTAATGAGCAGTACTTC. The full variable domain, completed using reference TRBV15 and TRBJ2-7, is DAMVIQNPRYQVTQFGKPVTLSCSQTLNHNVMYWYQQKSSQAPKLLFHYYDKDFNNEADTPDNFQSRRPNTSFCFLDIRSPGLGDTAMYLCATSRVSPAGRNEQYFGPGTRLTVT.

V gene TRBV3-1 combines with J gene TRBJ1-2; D gene unclear. Germline CDR1 LGHDT, CDR2 YNNKEL (reference sequence). The germline V and J ends were trimmed by 1 base and 8 bases, with 8 bases remaining between them. The CDR3 sequence is 12 residues long. For the CDR3, the DNA is TGTGCCAGCAGCCAAGGGGATGGAGGCTACACCTTC. Protein product: CASSQGDGGYTF.

The chain links TRBV7-7 to TRBJ2-3; D gene ambiguous. This CDR3 is 13 amino acids long. V dropped 2 bases and J dropped 6 bases, with 9 bases sitting between them. The germline V gene encodes CDR1 SSHAT and CDR2 FNYEAQ (reference sequence). The CDR3 sequence is CASSLSFRDTQYF. In nucleotides, the CDR3 is TGTGCCAGCAGCTTAAGCTTTCGGGATACGCAGTATTTT.

This clonotype was seen only a few times. The rearrangement links TRBV24-1 to TRBJ2-5, with D hard to call. The V and J ends lost 11 bases and 5 bases respectively, with 20 bases between them. The CDR3 has 14 amino acids. Germline V lookup: CDR1 KGHDR, CDR2 SFDVKD. The CDR3 DNA follows: TGTGCCAGCTCAGCCGGGCAGGCCCTCGAGACCCAGTACTTC. This encodes CASSAGQALETQYF.

The chain carries TRBV5-1 and TRBJ2-1; D is possibly TRBD1 or TRBD2 (5 bases each). This CDR3 region has 14 residues. Germline CDR1 reads SGHRS; CDR2 reads YFSETQ. Trimming shortened V by 4 bases and J by 10 bases, and 18 bases separated the two germline ends. The CDR3 spells CASSVLGPAYEQFF. The CDR3 nucleotides are TGCGCCAGCAGCGTGTTGGGACCAGCCTACGAGCAGTTCTTC.

This chain connects TRBV7-2 to TRBJ2-3; TRBD1 agrees at 7 bases. Trimming took 2 bases from V and 0 from J; bases not matched to a gene: 5. The germline V gene encodes CDR1 SGHTA and CDR2 FQGNSA. CDR3 length: 16 amino acids. The chain's CDR3 is CASSLRQGSSTDTQYF. CDR3 sequence (DNA): TGTGCCAGCAGCTTAAGACAGGGATCTAGCACAGATACGCAGTATTTT.

This clonotype was seen a few times. V is TRBV30 and J is TRBJ2-1; TRBD2 agrees at 11 bases. The CDR3 is made up of 13 amino acids. Unmatched junction bases numbered 4, after V lost 5 bases and J lost 7 bases. CDR1 is GTSNPN, CDR2 SVGIG, per germline (reference sequence). The CDR3 protein is CAWDSGGGNEQFF. The CDR3 nucleotides are TGTGCCTGGGATAGCGGGGGGGGTAATGAGCAGTTCTTC. Based on the CDR3 plus reference TRBV30 and TRBJ2-1, the full variable domain is SQTIHQWPATLVQPVGSPLSLECTVEGTSNPNLYWYRQAAGRGLQLLFYSVGIGQISSEVPQNLSASRPQDRQFILSSKKLLLSDSGFYLCAWDSGGGNEQFFGPGTRLTVL.

The rearrangement uses TRBV6-6 and TRBJ1-4; 8 bases match TRBD1. This CDR3 contains 12 residues. Unmatched junction bases numbered 3, after V lost 7 bases and J lost 8 bases. The germline CDR1 and CDR2 sequences are MNHNY and SVGAGI (reference sequence). The CDR3 DNA follows: TGTGCCAGCAACAGGGGGGAGGAAAAACTGTTTTTT. It yields the protein CASNRGEEKLFF.

The rearrangement joins TRBV14 to TRBJ1-5; D perhaps matches TRBD1 (5 bases). CDR1 and CDR2 from the germline V gene are SGHDN and FVKESK. This CDR3 has 14 residues. V was pared by 1 base and J by 7 bases, with 11 bases between. The CDR3 sequence is CASSQGGVRQPQHF. The CDR3 DNA follows: TGTGCCAGCAGCCAAGGGGGGGTACGGCAGCCCCAGCATTTT.

This clonotype occurred many times. This chain uses TRBV25-1 with TRBJ2-1, with D possibly matching TRBD2 (6 bases). The CDR3 totals 18 residues. V shed 6 bases and J shed 0 bases, with 21 bases lying between them. Germline V gene sequence: CDR1 MGHDK, CDR2 SYGVNS. The CDR3 DNA reads as TGTGCCAGCAGCCTCCTTCGGGACTTGTTCAGCTCCTACAATGAGCAGTTCTTC. Its protein is CASSLLRDLFSSYNEQFF.

The chain combines TRBV7-6 with TRBJ2-1, with a tentative D call TRBD2 (6 bases). V was shortened by 5 bases and J by 0 bases, with 11 bases between the two germline ends. The CDR3 loop spans 15 amino acids. Germline lookup yields CDR1 SGHVS and CDR2 FNYEAQ. This chain's CDR3 is CASSTRRGSYNEQFF. DNA of the CDR3: TGTGCCAGCAGCACGCGGAGGGGCTCCTACAATGAGCAGTTCTTC.

The chain combines TRBV20-1 with TRBJ1-6, with D perhaps TRBD1 (6 bases). The V gene lost 2 bases and the J gene lost 6 bases, with 14 bases spanning the gap. The CDR3 totals 15 residues. CDR1 DFQATT and CDR2 SNEGSKA come from the germline V gene (reference sequence). The CDR3 loop is CSARILAGANSPLHF. CDR3 nucleotide sequence: TGCAGTGCTAGAATTCTGGCAGGGGCTAATTCACCCCTCCACTTT.

This clonotype has a single count. The rearrangement uses TRBV9 and TRBJ1-3; 7 bases map to TRBD1. The trim removed 0 bases at V and 4 bases at J, leaving 4 bases unmatched. This CDR3 contains 15 residues. Germline V gene lookup returns CDR1 SGDLS and CDR2 YYNGEE. The CDR3 loop is CASSVGTGVGNTIYF. The CDR3, as DNA: TGTGCCAGCAGCGTAGGCACAGGGGTCGGAAACACCATATATTTT.

This clonotype came up once. V usage is TRBV27 and J usage is TRBJ2-1, with TRBD2 as a possible D gene (5 bases). The V and J ends lost 3 bases and 9 bases respectively, with 18 bases between them. CDR1 is MNHEY, CDR2 SMNVEV, per germline (reference sequence). CDR3 size: 15 residues. As DNA, the CDR3 is TGTGCCAGCAGTTTTCGGGCCTCCCTACGGGGTGAGCAGTTCTTC. Its protein is CASSFRASLRGEQFF.

This clonotype has more than one count but fewer than ten. The chain couples TRBV2 to TRBJ1-6; TRBD1 might be the D (6 bases). The V gene's germline CDR1 is SNHLY and CDR2 FYNNEI. The CDR3 is 13 amino acids. Trimming left V 5 bases short and J 11 bases short, with 13 bases between. In nucleotides, the CDR3 is TGTGCCAGCAGTTCTAGACAGGATGCACCCCTCCACTTT. Residues: CASSSRQDAPLHF.

This clonotype was recorded at least ten times. The rearrangement joins TRBV6-2 or TRBV6-3 to TRBJ2-7; weak D call: TRBD2 (5 bases). The CDR3 covers 15 residues. Germline lookup yields CDR1 MNHEY and CDR2 SVGEGT. The germline V and J ends were trimmed by 7 bases and 4 bases, with 20 bases remaining between them. CDR3 sequence (DNA): TGTGCCAGCACCAAACGAGCGGACCCGACGTACGAGCAGTACTTC. Translating it yields CASTKRADPTYEQYF.

Comment on this clonotype: One junction end does not reproduce the germline sequence, and a read error may be involved. The V and J genes are TRBV11-2 and TRBJ2-3, with a weak D call TRBD2 (7 bases). Germline-derived CDR1 and CDR2 are SGHAT and FQNNGV. This CDR3 contains 15 residues. This chain's CDR3 is CAGSFKLAGADTQYF. The CDR3 region has the DNA TGTGCCGGCAGCTTCAAACTGGCGGGGGCGGATACGCAGTATTTT. The full variable domain, with the rest looked up from reference TRBV11-2 and TRBJ2-3, is EAGVAQSPRYKIIEKRQSVAFWCNPISGHATLYWYQQILGQGPKLLIQFQNNGVVDDSQLPKDRFSAERLKGVDSTLKIQPAKLEDSAVYLCAGSFKLAGADTQYFGPGTRLTVL.

This clonotype was observed a single time. The gene calls are TRBV6-5 and TRBJ2-2; 10 bases agree with TRBD1. The CDR3 sequence is 16 residues long. J was trimmed by 2 bases and V by 2 bases; bases with no gene match: 2. Germline V gives CDR1 MNHEY, CDR2 SVGAGI. In nucleotides, the CDR3 is TGTGCCAGCAGTTACGGGACAGGGGCTAACACCGGGGAGCTGTTTTTT. Amino acids: CASSYGTGANTGELFF.